One T cell receptor (beta chain) is described in this entry. The antigen this receptor binds is unknown. The input lacks base qualities; no much larger clone sits a single base away. Whole blood was collected in K2EDTA tubes by collaborating institutions according to the institutions' own protocols. Collaborator samples were shipped for TCRbeta analysis as frozen whole blood, isolated PBMCs, or DNA extracted from either sample type. The immunoSEQ Assay, a bias-controlled multiplex PCR, was used to amplify TCRbeta CDR3 regions from genomic DNA. The authors' pipeline ran thus. Nucleated cell counts per sample were estimated from amplification of reference gene primers within the assay. To quantify the absolute abundance of each unique TCRbeta CDR3 rearrangement, sequence reads were collapsed and filtered. Productive Simpson clonality was computed per sample as the square root of Simpson's diversity index over productive rearrangements. TCRdb obtained this table from immuneACCESS and retained in-frame rearrangements with V and J assigned. These tables miss some clones; where compared with another copy, unresolved V genes account for less than half of the shortfall, and the remainder is unexplained. V, J and clone size are those of that table, while D and trimming were read from the DNA. Present in this sample are roughly 100,000 clones, roughly 82% of which were seen just once. Together, the top ten hold 4.5% of the sample.

From its cysteine to its phenylalanine, the CDR3 spans 15 amino acids. Only the CDR3 DNA stays, 45 bases, in frame from base 1. Based on the germline V gene, the CDR1 and CDR2 sequences are SGHRS and YFSETQ. Trimmed from V: 1 base; trimmed from J: 3 bases; junction bases lacking a gene match: 3. The entry originates in a study of blood T cell repertoires in COVID-19 (dated by TCRdb to 2018 to 2020). Broadly, across the study: Collaborator samples came from the United States, Italy and Spain and covered acute and convalescent phases of COVID-19. Deeply sampled blood TCRbeta repertoires from subjects exposed to, actively infected with, or recovered from COVID-19 were included in the dataset. The repertoires were made available in a free public database intended to serve as a resource for research on the immune response to SARS-CoV-2. Sample metadata almost always included a de-identified subject ID, COVID-19 status, age in years and sex. The prospective study material was composed of cDNA or gDNA derived from T cells, B-cell-depleted T cells, or PBMCs. Where available, HLA class I and class II types were taken from metadata supplied by the sample provider and were not determined by assay-based typing. Samples were obtained from the ongoing ImmuneRACE study (first 160 participants) and from some 1,300 subjects provided by 6 global collaborators. Study-wide findings and limitations: The amount of clinical and demographic metadata varied by source and participant and was provided uncurated.

The chain is encoded by TRBV5-1 joined to TRBJ1-5, with TRBD1 identical over 8 junction bases. Material for sequencing was peripheral blood. This receptor was obtained from a human donor in a cohort sampled during active COVID-19. The CDR3 protein is CASSLTGGINQPQHF. At the DNA level, the sequence is TGCGCCAGCAGCTTGACAGGGGGTATCAATCAGCCCCAGCATTTT.